This T cell receptor (beta chain) is from a study of T cell clonality in common variable immunodeficiency. General study results and limits: What drives increased CVID clonality needs T cell subpopulation sequencing. Shared TCRbeta clones were fewer between CVID subjects than controls. Common variable immunodeficiency TCR beta sequences reportedly had fewer deletions and N-nucleotide insertions.

Assay: immunoSEQ multiplex PCR; the TCRdb copy retains only in-frame clones and omits some. The sample shows just over 15,000 clones, none of them appearing just once. CDR1 is GTSNPN, CDR2 SVGIG, per germline (reference sequence). Trimming took 7 bases from V and 0 from J, leaving 7 bases between them. CDR3 length: 12 residues. This clone occurred a few times. Its target is unknown. The read terminates 3 residues ahead of where the CDR3 ends, so the germline J gene completes it. The sequence was obtained from a human donor with common variable immunodeficiency. The chain links TRBV30 to TRBJ1-3; no clear D gene. Sequencing was carried out using peripheral blood mononuclear cells. Incomplete CDR3 DNA: TGTGCCTTGAAGCTCTCTGGAAACACC. Amino acid sequence: CALKLSGNT. The complete CDR3 protein is CALKLSGNTIYF.